This T cell receptor (beta chain) was captured by sequencing in a study of tumor and adjacent non-tumor tissue in lung cancer. Study at large: There were approximately twelve adenocarcinoma, a couple of squamous cell carcinoma and 1 small cell lung cancer cases.

Overall study findings and caveats: Significantly higher TCR diversity was found in tumor than normal lung.

No cell sorting was done before RNA was extracted from the tissue. The library came from three nested PCR rounds adapted from ARM-PCR protocols. TCRdb re-called the multiplex PCR reads through MiXCR, storing one row per CDR3 protein. The sample has 70,000 to 90,000 distinct CDR3 sequences, roughly 80% seen once; the top ten hold approximately 12%. On this clonotype: Its antigen is not known.

Germline-derived CDR1 and CDR2 are SGHAT and FQDESV (reference sequence). The CDR3 sequence is 13 residues long. This TCR came from a woman in her forties or fifties with non-small cell lung cancer. Sequencing was done on a sample of lung tumor tissue. The V and J genes are TRBV11-1 and TRBJ2-1; 8 bases are shared with TRBD1. CDR3 protein: CVCTRQGIDEQFF. CDR3 coding DNA: TGTGTCTGCACCCGACAGGGGATAGATGAGCAGTTCTTC.